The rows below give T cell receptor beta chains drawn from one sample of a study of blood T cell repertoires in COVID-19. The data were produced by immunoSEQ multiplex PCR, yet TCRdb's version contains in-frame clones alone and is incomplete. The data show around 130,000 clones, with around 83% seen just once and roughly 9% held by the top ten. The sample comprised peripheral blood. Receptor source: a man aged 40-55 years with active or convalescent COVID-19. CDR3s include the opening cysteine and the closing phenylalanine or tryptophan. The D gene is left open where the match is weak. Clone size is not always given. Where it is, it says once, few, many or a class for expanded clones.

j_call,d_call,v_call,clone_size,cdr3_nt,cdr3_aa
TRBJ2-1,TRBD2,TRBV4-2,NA,TGTGCCAGCAGCCAAGTTAGCGGGGGGAACTACAATGAGCAGTTCTTC,CASSQVSGGNYNEQFF
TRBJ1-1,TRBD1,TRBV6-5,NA,TGTGCCAGCAGTTACTGGGACAGGAACACTGAAGCTTTCTTT,CASSYWDRNTEAFF
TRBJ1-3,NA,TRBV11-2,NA,TGTGCCAGCAGCGCCGGACAGTCCCCTAGAAACACCATATATTTT,CASSAGQSPRNTIYF
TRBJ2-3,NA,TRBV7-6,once,TGTGCCAGCAGCTCCAGGATCCTCGGCACAGATACGCAGTATTTT,CASSSRILGTDTQYF
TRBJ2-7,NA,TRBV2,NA,TGTGCCAGCAGTGAAAGCAGGAGGGCAGGGTCCTACGAGCAGTACTTC,CASSESRRAGSYEQYF
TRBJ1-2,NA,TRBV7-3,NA,TGTGCCAGCAGCGCCTACAGCGGGACAACTAACTATGGCTACACCTTC,CASSAYSGTTNYGYTF
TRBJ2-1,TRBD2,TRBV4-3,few,TGCGCCAGCAGCCAAGGACTAGCGCTCTACAATGAGCAGTTCTTC,CASSQGLALYNEQFF
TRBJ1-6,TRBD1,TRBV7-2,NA,TGTGCCAGCAGCTTAGGCAGGGGGCTAAGCTCCTATAATTCACCCCTCCACTTT,CASSLGRGLSSYNSPLHF
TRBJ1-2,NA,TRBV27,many,TGTGCCAGCAGAACCAACTCCCCTAACTATGGCTACACCTTC,CASRTNSPNYGYTF
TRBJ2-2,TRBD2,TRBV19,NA,TGTGCCAGCAGAAGTAAAAGGACTAGCGGGGGGCCGGGCGGGGAGCTGTTTTTT,CASRSKRTSGGPGGELFF
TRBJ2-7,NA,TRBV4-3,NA,TGCGCCAGCAGCTCCAGGGCCGGCTACGAGCAGTACTTC,CASSSRAGYEQYF
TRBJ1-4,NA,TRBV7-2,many,TGTGCCAGCAGCCCTGTGGGGCTTAATGAAAAACTGTTTTTT,CASSPVGLNEKLFF
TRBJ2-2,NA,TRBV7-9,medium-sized,TGTGCCAGCCCAGCGAACACCGGGGAGCTGTTTTTT,CASPANTGELFF
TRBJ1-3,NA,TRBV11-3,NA,TGTGCCAGCCCGTCAAGGGGCTCTGGAAACACCATATATTTT,CASPSRGSGNTIYF
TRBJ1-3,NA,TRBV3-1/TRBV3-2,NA,TGTGCCAGCAGCCAAGATCAGGGGTCTGGAAACACCATATATTTT,CASSQDQGSGNTIYF
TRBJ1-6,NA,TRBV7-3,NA,TGTGCCAGCAGCTCGGACAGATCTTCACCCCTCCACTTT,CASSSDRSSPLHF